The 29 T cell receptor beta chains below were found in one sample sequenced in a study of T cell changes during pregnancy in multiple sclerosis. Only in-frame clones appear in the TCRdb table, and some are missing; sequencing was by immunoSEQ multiplex PCR. The sample holds approximately 40,000 clones, around 92% seen once. The specimen comprised CD8+ T cells from peripheral blood mononuclear cells, sampled after pregnancy. The receptor source for this set is a female donor with multiple sclerosis, enrolled in a pregnancy study.

This rearrangement joins TRBV28 to TRBJ2-1; 7 bases map to TRBD2. Germline V gene sequence: CDR1 MDHEN, CDR2 SYDVKM. The CDR3 is made up of 15 amino acids. Unmatched junction bases numbered 7, after V lost 8 bases and J lost 0 bases. The CDR3 DNA is TGTGCCAGCCTCCCCAGCGGGAACTCCTACAATGAGCAGTTCTTC. This codes for CASLPSGNSYNEQFF.

This rearrangement joins TRBV4-1 to TRBJ2-7, with TRBD2 matching 8 bases. This CDR3 has 17 amino acids. The junction had 11 bases not matched to a gene; V was cut back by 0 bases and J by 4 bases. Germline CDR1 reads MGHRA; CDR2 reads YSYEKL. This chain's CDR3 is CASSQDPARGGIYEQYF. CDR3 DNA sequence: TGCGCCAGCAGCCAAGATCCTGCTCGGGGGGGAATATACGAGCAGTACTTC.

This chain connects TRBV6-6 to TRBJ2-1; TRBD2 agrees at 7 bases. Germline CDR1 and CDR2: MNHNY and SVGAGI (reference sequence). J was trimmed by 9 bases and V by 7 bases; bases with no gene match: 9. This CDR3 has 13 amino acids. The chain's CDR3 is CASTQQRGSEQFF. The CDR3 coding sequence is TGTGCCAGCACCCAGCAGCGGGGCAGTGAGCAGTTCTTC.

This chain uses TRBV9 with TRBJ1-5; D is undetermined. The CDR3 sequence is 15 residues long. Trimming cost V 3 bases and J 6 bases, with 16 bases left between them. CDR1 and CDR2 from the germline V gene are SGDLS and YYNGEE. The CDR3 region has the DNA TGTGCCAGCAGCGGGGGTTCGGGGATTGGTCAGCCCCAGCATTTT. It specifies CASSGGSGIGQPQHF.

The rearrangement uses TRBV27 and TRBJ2-7, with 9 bases lining up with TRBD1. After removal of 5 bases from V and 6 bases from J, the junction contained 11 bases not matched to a gene. CDR3 length: 15 residues. Looked up from germline, CDR1 is MNHEY and CDR2 is SMNVEV (reference sequence). CDR3 sequence reads: CASSPDGDRAREQYF. CDR3 nucleotides: TGTGCCAGCAGTCCCGACGGGGACAGGGCCCGCGAGCAGTACTTC.

The V call is TRBV28, the J call TRBJ2-1; D not resolved. Germline-derived CDR1 and CDR2 are MDHEN and SYDVKM. This CDR3 contains 15 residues. V shed 5 bases and J shed 3 bases, with 14 bases lying between them. This CDR3 is CASSPRWAHYNEQFF. In DNA, the CDR3 is TGTGCCAGCAGTCCCCGGTGGGCCCACTACAATGAGCAGTTCTTC. Together with reference TRBV28 and TRBJ2-1, the CDR3 gives the full variable domain: DVKVTQSSRYLVKRTGEKVFLECVQDMDHENMFWYRQDPGLGLRLIYFSYDVKMKEKGDIPEGYSVSREKKERFSLILESASTNQTSMYLCASSPRWAHYNEQFFGPGTRLTVL.

The gene calls are TRBV6-5 and TRBJ2-5; the match to TRBD2 covers 7 bases. There are 14 residues in the CDR3. Germline assignment: CDR1 MNHEY and CDR2 SVGAGI. V lost 0 bases and J lost 9; bases outside the gene matches: 7. The CDR3 loop is CASSYSSGGRAQYF. CDR3 nucleotides: TGTGCCAGCAGTTACTCGAGTGGAGGGAGGGCCCAGTACTTC.

This clone appeared once. The genes are TRBV9 and TRBJ1-4; 10 bases are shared with TRBD1. The CDR3 is 16 residues long. V was pared by 4 bases and J by 5 bases, with 8 bases of the junction left unmatched. Germline lookup yields CDR1 SGDLS and CDR2 YYNGEE. The CDR3 region is CASSPGQGIQNEKLFF. CDR3 coding DNA: TGTGCCAGCAGCCCGGGACAGGGGATCCAAAATGAAAAACTGTTTTTT.

The V and J genes are TRBV4-2 and TRBJ2-7, with 11 bases aligning to TRBD2. The V gene end was trimmed by 6 bases and the J gene end by 3 bases; junction bases not matched to a gene: 7. The germline CDR1 and CDR2 sequences are LGHNA and YNFKEQ. The CDR3 has 15 residues. CDR3 in DNA: TGTGCCAGCAGTCCCGGGACTAGCGGTATCTACGAGCAGTACTTC. It is translated as CASSPGTSGIYEQYF.

V gene TRBV4-2 combines with J gene TRBJ2-5; TRBD1 is a possible D gene (6 bases). The V end was cut by 5 bases, the J end by 4 bases, with 14 bases between. The germline V gene has CDR1 LGHNA and CDR2 YNFKEQ. This CDR3 is 14 amino acids long. The CDR3 spells CASSSHRAGETQYF. The CDR3 bases are TGTGCCAGCAGCTCGCACAGGGCGGGAGAGACCCAGTACTTC.

The rearrangement links TRBV2 to TRBJ1-4; TRBD1 might be the D (5 bases). Germline V gene lookup returns CDR1 SNHLY and CDR2 FYNNEI. V shed 3 bases and J shed 2 bases, with 7 bases lying between them. The CDR3 totals 14 residues. The CDR3: CASSERGTNEKLFF. CDR3 DNA sequence: TGTGCCAGCAGTGAGCGGGGGACTAATGAAAAACTGTTTTTT. Looking up the rest from reference TRBV2 and TRBJ1-4 gives the full variable domain: EPEVTQTPSHQVTQMGQEVILRCVPISNHLYFYWYRQILGQKVEFLVSFYNNEISEKSEIFDDQFSVERPDGSNFTLKIRSTKLEDSAMYFCASSERGTNEKLFFGSGTQLSVL.

The genes are TRBV27 and TRBJ2-1; 7 positions agree with TRBD2. Unmatched junction bases numbered 0, after V lost 6 bases and J lost 4 bases. The CDR3 contains 12 residues. The germline gives CDR1 MNHEY, CDR2 SMNVEV (reference sequence). CDR3 region: CASRGGYNEQFF. CDR3 bases: TGTGCCAGCAGGGGGGGGTACAATGAGCAGTTCTTC.

This chain joins TRBV4-2 and TRBJ1-4; possibly TRBD1 for D (5 bases). The CDR3 loop spans 20 amino acids. From germline, CDR1 is LGHNA and CDR2 YNFKEQ. Trimming took off 0 bases at V and 0 bases at J, with 20 bases between the two ends. The CDR3 sequence is CASSQETVRTGEATNEKLFF. CDR3 DNA: TGTGCCAGCAGCCAAGAGACAGTAAGGACGGGGGAAGCAACTAATGAAAAACTGTTTTTT.

The rearrangement uses TRBV10-2 and TRBJ2-5; D uncertain. CDR1 WSHSY and CDR2 SAAADI come from the germline V gene. There are 13 residues in the CDR3. V was clipped by 6 bases and J by 4 bases, with 12 bases between them. As DNA, the CDR3 is TGCGCCAGCAGCCCAGTGAACCGAGAGACCCAGTACTTC. Protein product: CASSPVNRETQYF.

This clone was detected once. V usage is TRBV10-3 and J usage is TRBJ2-2; weak D call: TRBD2 (6 bases). V was shortened by 3 bases and J by 1 base, with 12 bases between the two germline ends. Germline V gene sequence: CDR1 ENHRY, CDR2 SYGVKD. There are 16 residues in the CDR3. The CDR3: CAISEVWGENTGELFF. The CDR3 DNA reads as TGTGCCATCAGTGAAGTTTGGGGGGAGAACACCGGGGAGCTGTTTTTT.

The V call is TRBV2, the J call TRBJ1-2; possible D gene TRBD1, 5 bases. Germline V gene lookup returns CDR1 SNHLY and CDR2 FYNNEI. CDR3 length equals 12 residues. The ends were cut back, 10 bases at V and 8 bases at J, with 17 bases in the middle. In DNA form, the CDR3 reads TGTGCCATGGATGGCGGGGCTATGGGCTACACCTTC. Its protein is CAMDGGAMGYTF.

This CDR3 is CASGGRGNTGELFF. The DNA of the CDR3 is TGTGCCAGCGGCGGCAGGGGAAACACCGGGGAGCTGTTTTTT. This chain uses TRBV2 with TRBJ2-2, with D tentatively TRBD1 (6 bases). Trimming took off 8 bases at V and 2 bases at J, with 12 bases between the two ends. CDR3 length: 14 residues. CDR1 is SNHLY, CDR2 FYNNEI, per germline. The whole variable domain, filled in from reference TRBV2 and TRBJ2-2, reads EPEVTQTPSHQVTQMGQEVILRCVPISNHLYFYWYRQILGQKVEFLVSFYNNEISEKSEIFDDQFSVERPDGSNFTLKIRSTKLEDSAMYFCASGGRGNTGELFFGEGSRLTVL.

DNA for the CDR3: TGTGCCAGCAGCCCAGGTTACGACACTGAAGCTTTCTTT. It translates to CASSPGYDTEAFF. The chain uses TRBV7-6 and TRBJ1-1; no reliable D call. The CDR3 sequence is 13 residues long. Germline values: CDR1 SGHVS, CDR2 FNYEAQ. V dropped 5 bases and J dropped 3 bases, with 10 bases sitting between them.

The CDR3 loop is CASTIGTGKSYEQYF. CDR3 bases: TGTGCCAGCACGATAGGGACAGGGAAATCCTACGAGCAGTACTTC. The gene calls are TRBV7-9 and TRBJ2-7; 9 bases align to TRBD1. CDR3 length equals 15 residues. Germline V gives CDR1 SEHNR, CDR2 FQNEAQ (reference sequence). With 7 bases clipped from V and 1 base from J, the junction kept 8 bases outside the gene matches.

The chain couples TRBV7-9 to TRBJ1-1; 7 bases fit TRBD1. CDR1 SEHNR and CDR2 FQNEAQ come from the germline V gene (reference sequence). J was trimmed by 5 bases and V by 5 bases; bases with no gene match: 11. This CDR3 comprises 15 residues. The DNA for the CDR3 is TGTGCCAGCAGCGCCGAACAGGGGCCGGGGACTGAAGCTTTCTTT. Amino acid sequence: CASSAEQGPGTEAFF.

This chain joins TRBV4-2 and TRBJ2-3; D remains ambiguous. V lost 0 bases to trimming and J lost 5 bases, with 9 bases between them. The CDR3 totals 14 residues. From germline, CDR1 is LGHNA and CDR2 YNFKEQ. The CDR3 DNA reads as TGTGCCAGCAGCCAAGATGTCCCCGGAGATACGCAGTATTTT. Residues: CASSQDVPGDTQYF.

V and J are TRBV27 and TRBJ2-7; D is perhaps TRBD2 (6 bases). Between the trimmed V and J ends, which lost 5 bases and 3 bases, there was a span of 14 bases. The CDR3 totals 14 residues. CDR1 MNHEY and CDR2 SMNVEV come from the germline V gene (reference sequence). The CDR3 bases are TGTGCCAGCAGTCGGTGGACTACCGACTACGAGCAGTACTTC. Translation: CASSRWTTDYEQYF.

The chain uses TRBV7-2 and TRBJ2-7; the match to TRBD2 covers 9 bases. The CDR3 consists of 16 residues. Trimming cost V 6 bases and J 4 bases; bases outside gene matches: 13. CDR1 is SGHTA, CDR2 FQGNSA, per germline. The CDR3 loop reads CASRAPAGGKVYEQYF. The CDR3, as DNA: TGTGCCAGCAGAGCCCCAGCGGGAGGAAAGGTTTACGAGCAGTACTTC.

This clone was observed once. The chain joins TRBV27 to TRBJ2-2; D uncertain. This CDR3 region has 12 residues. The germline V and J ends were trimmed by 8 bases and 2 bases, with 6 bases remaining between them. Germline CDR1 reads MNHEY; CDR2 reads SMNVEV (reference sequence). The CDR3: CASQLNTGELFF. Here the CDR3 DNA reads TGTGCCAGCCAACTTAACACCGGGGAGCTGTTTTTT.

This chain uses TRBV6-1 with TRBJ2-3; D gene unclear. This CDR3 contains 13 residues. Germline assignment: CDR1 MNHNS and CDR2 SASEGT. Between the trimmed V and J ends, which lost 5 bases and 4 bases, there was a span of 10 bases. The CDR3 loop is CASSPPSADTQYF. For the CDR3, the DNA is TGTGCCAGCAGTCCTCCATCGGCAGATACGCAGTATTTT.

This clone was observed once. The J gene is TRBJ1-1, the V gene TRBV18; 7 nucleotides line up with TRBD1. The trim removed 3 bases at V and 1 base at J, leaving 5 bases unmatched. CDR1 is KGHSH and CDR2 is LQKENI in the germline V gene. This CDR3 region has 15 residues. The CDR3 reads CASSPGDRENTEAFF. The CDR3 region has the DNA TGTGCCAGCTCACCTGGGGACAGAGAGAACACTGAAGCTTTCTTT. Variable domain in full (rest from reference TRBV18 and TRBJ1-1): NAGVMQNPRHLVRRRGQEARLRCSPMKGHSHVYWYRQLPEEGLKFMVYLQKENIIDESGMPKERFSAEFPKEGPSILRIQQVVRGDSAAYFCASSPGDRENTEAFFGQGTRLTVV.

V gene TRBV18 combines with J gene TRBJ2-2; D may be TRBD1 (6 bases). CDR1 KGHSH and CDR2 LQKENI come from the germline V gene. This CDR3 is built from 16 residues. V gave up 3 bases and J gave up 3 bases, with 14 bases separating them. In nucleotides, the CDR3 is TGTGCCAGCTCACCGGATAACAGGGTCTACACCGGGGAGCTGTTTTTT. Encoded protein: CASSPDNRVYTGELFF. The variable domain in full, with the rest retrieved from reference TRBV18 and TRBJ2-2, is NAGVMQNPRHLVRRRGQEARLRCSPMKGHSHVYWYRQLPEEGLKFMVYLQKENIIDESGMPKERFSAEFPKEGPSILRIQQVVRGDSAAYFCASSPDNRVYTGELFFGEGSRLTVL.

The chain uses TRBV27 and TRBJ1-4, with TRBD1 matching over 9 bases. V gave up 9 bases and J gave up 8 bases; unmatched junction bases: 10. The CDR3 sequence is 14 residues long. Germline V gene lookup returns CDR1 MNHEY and CDR2 SMNVEV (reference sequence). The CDR3 spells CASTGGTGREKLFF. CDR3 in DNA: TGTGCCAGTACGGGGGGGACAGGGAGGGAAAAACTGTTTTTT.

This chain connects TRBV5-6 to TRBJ2-3, with 10 bases identical to TRBD2. The CDR3 has 19 amino acids. With 4 bases clipped from V and 0 bases from J, the junction kept 14 bases outside the gene matches. CDR1 SGHDT and CDR2 YYEEEE come from the germline V gene. CDR3 loop: CASSAPGLATTPSTDTQYF. The CDR3 DNA is TGTGCCAGCAGCGCTCCGGGACTAGCGACGACACCTAGCACAGATACGCAGTATTTT.